This entry concerns a single TCR beta chain. This specimen comes from a study of technical replicates of blood from a handful of donors. Profiling relied on immunoSEQ multiplex PCR, and the TCRdb table lists in-frame clones only, not all of them. The table includes 77,000 or so clones, about nine tenths detected once. With V trimmed by 1 base and J by 7 bases, 12 bases remained unmatched. The CDR3 consists of 17 residues. Germline CDR1 LGHNA, CDR2 YNFKEQ. This receptor was obtained from a human donor in good health. V and J are TRBV4-2 and TRBJ2-1; 8 nucleotides agree with TRBD2. Sequenced material: T cells isolated from PBMCs. The CDR3 DNA reads as TGTGCCAGCAGCCAAGTTGTCCAGCGGGAGTACGAAAATGAGCAGTTCTTC. Its translation: CASSQVVQREYENEQFF.